This section outlines one T cell receptor beta chain sequence together with its context. The sample belongs to a study of cytomegalovirus exposure and HLA in healthy donors. Germline CDR1 SGDLS, CDR2 YYNGEE. This CDR3 region has 14 residues. V shed 0 bases and J shed 2 bases, with 9 bases lying between them. TCRdb keeps only in-frame clones here, not all; method: immunoSEQ multiplex PCR. The repertoire holds over 85,000 clones, with roughly 87% as singletons. Sequenced input: PBMCs. This TCR was recovered from a young woman in good health and CMV-seronegative. The chain combines TRBV9 with TRBJ2-7, with a possible D match to TRBD1 (5 bases). CDR3 amino acids: CASSVEGRAYEQYF. DNA of the CDR3: TGTGCCAGCAGCGTAGAGGGCAGGGCCTACGAGCAGTACTTC.